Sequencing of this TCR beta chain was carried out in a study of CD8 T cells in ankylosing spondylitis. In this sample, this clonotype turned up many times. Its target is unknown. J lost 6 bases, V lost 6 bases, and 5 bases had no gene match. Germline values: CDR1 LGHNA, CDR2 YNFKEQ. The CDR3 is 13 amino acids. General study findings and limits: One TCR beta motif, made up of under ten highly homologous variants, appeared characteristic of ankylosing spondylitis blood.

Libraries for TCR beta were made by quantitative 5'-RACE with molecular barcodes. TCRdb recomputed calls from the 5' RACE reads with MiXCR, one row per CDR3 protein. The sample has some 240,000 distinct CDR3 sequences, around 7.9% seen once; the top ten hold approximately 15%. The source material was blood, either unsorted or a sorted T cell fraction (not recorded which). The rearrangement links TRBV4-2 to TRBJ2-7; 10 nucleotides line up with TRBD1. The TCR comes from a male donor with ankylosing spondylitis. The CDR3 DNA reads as TGTGCCAGCAGTTGGGACAGGGGACCCGAGCAGTACTTC. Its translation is CASSWDRGPEQYF.